The 27 T cell receptor beta chains below were found in one sample sequenced in a study of PD-L1 blockade in urothelial cancer. Assay: immunoSEQ multiplex PCR; the TCRdb copy retains only in-frame clones and omits some. The repertoire includes 25,000 to 35,000 clones, 79% of them detected once, and about 3.5% sits in the top ten. The time point: peripheral blood 6 weeks after treatment start. The source material was PBMCs, sampled around atezolizumab (anti-PD-L1) treatment. The receptors originated from a man in his sixties or seventies with urothelial cancer.

The gene calls are TRBV5-4 and TRBJ1-2; a possible D gene is TRBD1 (5 bases). This CDR3 comprises 15 residues. Trimming took off 0 bases at V and 8 bases at J, with 17 bases between the two ends. From germline, CDR1 is SGHNT and CDR2 YYREEE (reference sequence). The CDR3 region is CASSLAEGLRNGYTF. DNA for the CDR3: TGTGCCAGCAGCTTGGCGGAGGGACTTAGAAACGGCTACACCTTC.

This clone was counted a few times. The chain has TRBV4-1 and TRBJ1-5; no definite D call. The CDR3 loop spans 17 amino acids. CDR1 MGHRA and CDR2 YSYEKL come from the germline V gene. V was shortened by 0 bases and J by 0 bases, with 12 bases between the two germline ends. CDR3 protein: CASSQEPADYSNQPQHF. The CDR3 DNA reads TGCGCCAGCAGCCAAGAACCGGCAGACTATAGCAATCAGCCCCAGCATTTT.

The chain links TRBV9 to TRBJ1-6, with a weak D call TRBD1 (6 bases). V was cut by 2 bases and J by 10 bases, with 13 bases left in between. Germline V gives CDR1 SGDLS, CDR2 YYNGEE. The CDR3 totals 14 residues. CDR3 sequence (DNA): TGTGCCAGCAGCGTCGGGGGGCTTAACTCACCCCTCCACTTT. The encoded protein is CASSVGGLNSPLHF.

This clone was counted between two and nine times. The genes are TRBV28 and TRBJ2-5; D remains unclear. Trimming removed 2 bases from V and 5 bases from J, with 12 bases in between. The CDR3 consists of 14 residues. Germline lookup yields CDR1 MDHEN and CDR2 SYDVKM. The CDR3 DNA follows: TGTGCCAGCAGTTTAGGGCCCGGCGAGGAGACCCAGTACTTC. This sequence encodes CASSLGPGEETQYF.

V and J are TRBV7-2 and TRBJ1-5; D gene unclear. Germline loops: CDR1 SGHTA, CDR2 FQGNSA. V was clipped by 1 base and J by 0 bases, with 7 bases between them. The CDR3 length is 15 residues. This CDR3 reads CASSLEQYSNQPQHF. Written as DNA, the CDR3 is TGTGCCAGCAGCTTAGAACAGTATAGCAATCAGCCCCAGCATTTT. Variable domain in full (rest from reference TRBV7-2 and TRBJ1-5): GAGVSQSPSNKVTEKGKDVELRCDPISGHTALYWYRQSLGQGLEFLIYFQGNSAPDKSGLPSDRFSAERTGGSVSTLTIQRTQQEDSAVYLCASSLEQYSNQPQHFGDGTRLSIL.

V usage is TRBV6-5 and J usage is TRBJ2-7; TRBD1 agrees at 9 bases. The CDR3 loop spans 15 amino acids. V gave up 5 bases and J gave up 3 bases; unmatched junction bases: 8. Germline assignment: CDR1 MNHEY and CDR2 SVGAGI. The CDR3 bases are TGTGCCAGCAGTCCCCTGGACAGGGGTAACTACGAGCAGTACTTC. It yields the protein CASSPLDRGNYEQYF.

The chain recombines TRBV2 with TRBJ2-7; a weak D match, TRBD1 (5 bases). CDR1 is SNHLY, CDR2 FYNNEI, per germline. V was shortened by 3 bases and J by 3 bases, with 12 bases between the two germline ends. CDR3 length: 14 amino acids. The CDR3 region has the DNA TGTGCCAGCAGTGAGGGGCCCGGACGCTACGAGCAGTACTTC. Its translation is CASSEGPGRYEQYF.

The chain couples TRBV11-3 to TRBJ2-1; 11 bases are a match to TRBD2. CDR3 length: 15 residues. Germline lookup yields CDR1 SGHNT and CDR2 YENEEA. The J segment lost 8 bases and the V segment lost 3 bases, leaving 6 bases of the junction unmatched. The CDR3 region is CASSLRSGGVYEQFF. The CDR3 nucleotides read TGTGCCAGCAGCTTGCGTAGCGGGGGGGTCTATGAGCAGTTCTTC. The full variable domain, in which reference TRBV11-3 and TRBJ2-1 provide the parts outside the CDR3, is EAGVVQSPRYKIIEKKQPVAFWCNPISGHNTLYWYLQNLGQGPELLIRYENEEAVDDSQLPKDRFSAERLKGVDSTLKIQPAELGDSAVYLCASSLRSGGVYEQFFGPGTRLTVL.

This clone was detected only a few times. The CDR3 DNA is TGTGCCAGCAGCCCGCGGTCAGACGAGGGCTACACCTTC. As protein: CASSPRSDEGYTF. The chain carries TRBV5-4 and TRBJ1-2; D remains ambiguous. Trimming took off 4 bases at V and 8 bases at J, with 15 bases between the two ends. The CDR3 sequence is 13 residues long. Looked up from germline, CDR1 is SGHNT and CDR2 is YYREEE (reference sequence).

The chain has TRBV20-1 and TRBJ2-5; possible D gene TRBD2, 5 bases. This CDR3 is built from 11 residues. Germline loops: CDR1 DFQATT, CDR2 SNEGSKA (reference sequence). Trimming pared 5 bases from V and 4 bases from J, leaving 8 bases between. The CDR3 region has the DNA TGCAGTGCTGCTGCGGGAGAGACCCAGTACTTC. Translation gives CSAAAGETQYF.

In this sample, this clone turned up a few times. The rearrangement uses TRBV7-8 and TRBJ2-3; D remains ambiguous. Germline V CDR1 and CDR2: SGHVS, FQNEAQ. V lost 2 bases and J lost 4, with 4 bases in between. The CDR3 totals 12 residues. The CDR3 here is CASSLFADTQYF. The CDR3 nucleotides read TGTGCCAGCAGCTTATTCGCAGATACGCAGTATTTT.

This clone showed up just a few times. The J gene is TRBJ2-7, the V gene TRBV11-1; 8 positions agree with TRBD2. From germline, CDR1 is SGHAT and CDR2 FQDESV (reference sequence). This CDR3 is built from 13 residues. The trim removed 8 bases at V and 4 bases at J, leaving 7 bases unmatched. This CDR3 is CASQLRGGYEQYF. Written as DNA, the CDR3 is TGTGCCAGCCAACTTCGGGGGGGGTACGAGCAGTACTTC.

J is TRBJ2-6 and V is TRBV6-1; 10 nucleotides align to TRBD1. Trimming took 4 bases from V and 2 from J; bases not matched to a gene: 5. The germline CDR1 and CDR2 sequences are MNHNS and SASEGT. The CDR3 has 17 amino acids. The CDR3 bases are TGTGCCAGCAGTGGTTGGGACAGGGGTACTGGGGCCAACGTCCTGACTTTC. Translated: CASSGWDRGTGANVLTF.

The table lists this clone with a few counts. The chain has TRBV6-1 and TRBJ2-2, with D maybe TRBD2 (5 bases). V was cut by 0 bases and J by 7 bases, with 24 bases left in between. The CDR3 runs 19 residues. CDR1 MNHNS and CDR2 SASEGT come from the germline V gene. The CDR3 region is CASSEALGNHGMSVGELFF. The CDR3 DNA reads TGTGCCAGCAGTGAAGCGCTTGGTAATCACGGGATGAGCGTCGGGGAGCTGTTTTTT.

The rearrangement links TRBV2 to TRBJ2-2; no definite D call. V lost 2 bases, J lost 0 bases, and 4 bases lay in between. This CDR3 has 14 amino acids. Germline CDR1 SNHLY, CDR2 FYNNEI. CDR3 in DNA: TGTGCCAGCAGTGAACAGTCGAACACCGGGGAGCTGTTTTTT. It is translated as CASSEQSNTGELFF.

The rearrangement uses TRBV29-1 and TRBJ2-7, with TRBD1 matching 10 bases. Losses at the gene ends were 5 bases for V and 1 base for J; bases not matched to a gene: 5. The CDR3 has 14 residues. Germline CDR1 SQVTM, CDR2 ANQGSEA. The CDR3 region is CSVRAGQGSYEQYF. The CDR3 region has the DNA TGCAGCGTTCGTGCGGGACAGGGGTCCTACGAGCAGTACTTC.

The chain combines TRBV9 with TRBJ2-3; possibly TRBD2 for D (6 bases). The V and J ends lost 3 bases and 2 bases respectively, with 13 bases between them. The CDR3 totals 15 residues. Germline CDR1 is SGDLS and CDR2 is YYNGEE. In nucleotides, the CDR3 is TGTGCCAGCAGCGCATCCGGGACTTTCACAGATACGCAGTATTTT. It codes for CASSASGTFTDTQYF. Together with reference TRBV9 and TRBJ2-3, the CDR3 gives the full variable domain: DSGVTQTPKHLITATGQRVTLRCSPRSGDLSVYWYQQSLDQGLQFLIQYYNGEERAKGNILERFSAQQFPDLHSELNLSSLELGDSALYFCASSASGTFTDTQYFGPGTRLTVL.

V is TRBV9 and J is TRBJ1-1; TRBD1 aligns across 8 bases. In germline, CDR1 is SGDLS, CDR2 YYNGEE. The CDR3 is 14 residues long. The V gene end was trimmed by 5 bases and the J gene end by 1 base; junction bases not matched to a gene: 4. CDR3 region: CASSGDRGNTEAFF. The CDR3 DNA is TGTGCCAGCAGTGGTGACAGGGGGAACACTGAAGCTTTCTTT.

This chain uses TRBV21-1 with TRBJ2-3; the D call of TRBD1 is as the table states it, not checked on the DNA. TRBV21-1 is a pseudogene locus. The CDR3 sequence is 14 residues long. CDR3: CASSKTFSTDTQYF. The DNA for the CDR3 is TGTGCCAGCAGCAAGACATTTAGCACAGATACGCAGTATTTT.

The rearrangement joins TRBV7-2 to TRBJ2-2, with a weak D call TRBD2 (5 bases). The CDR3 length is 15 residues. Germline V lookup: CDR1 SGHTA, CDR2 FQGNSA. Trimming pared 5 bases from V and 7 bases from J, leaving 17 bases between. CDR3 amino acids: CASSRFRAAGGELFF. The CDR3 region has the DNA TGTGCCAGCAGCCGTTTCCGGGCTGCGGGCGGGGAGCTGTTTTTT.

The V call is TRBV10-3, the J call TRBJ2-2; 10 bases map to TRBD2. CDR1 is ENHRY, CDR2 SYGVKD, per germline. This CDR3 comprises 18 residues. Losses at the gene ends were 2 bases for V and 5 bases for J; bases not matched to a gene: 11. In DNA, the CDR3 is TGTGCCATCAGTGAGCGATCAGGACTAGCGGCCTCAACCGGGGAGCTGTTTTTT. This gives the protein CAISERSGLAASTGELFF.

This clone appeared once. V and J are TRBV11-3 and TRBJ2-3; weak D call: TRBD2 (5 bases). V was shortened by 5 bases and J by 7 bases, with 16 bases between the two germline ends. The CDR3 runs to 14 residues. Germline lookup yields CDR1 SGHNT and CDR2 YENEEA. The CDR3 DNA reads TGTGCCAGCAGCAAGGCGGAACGGGGTCATACGCAGTATTTT. Translated: CASSKAERGHTQYF.

V is TRBV15 and J is TRBJ1-3, with 8 nucleotides matching TRBD1. Trimming at V came to 1 base and at J to 0 bases, leaving 5 bases not matched to a gene. CDR3 length: 17 residues. Germline loops: CDR1 LNHNV, CDR2 YYDKDF (reference sequence). The CDR3 protein is CATSRVGRGLSGNTIYF. CDR3 nucleotides: TGTGCCACCAGCAGAGTAGGCAGGGGGCTCTCTGGAAACACCATATATTTT.

The genes are TRBV2 and TRBJ2-7; D is possibly TRBD2 (7 bases). The length of the CDR3 is 14 residues. The germline V gene has CDR1 SNHLY and CDR2 FYNNEI. V lost 6 bases, J lost 6 bases, and 18 bases lay in between. The chain's CDR3 is CASRKGGRQAEQYF. CDR3 DNA sequence: TGTGCCAGCAGAAAGGGCGGGAGACAGGCCGAGCAGTACTTC.

In this sample, this clone turned up a few times. The V call is TRBV29-1, the J call TRBJ1-1, with TRBD1 matching over 7 bases. The V gene end was trimmed by 4 bases and the J gene end by 2 bases; junction bases not matched to a gene: 4. Germline V gives CDR1 SQVTM, CDR2 ANQGSEA. The CDR3 is 13 amino acids. The CDR3 spells CSVATGVNTEAFF. Here the CDR3 DNA reads TGCAGCGTTGCTACAGGGGTAAACACTGAAGCTTTCTTT.

The chain combines TRBV10-1 with TRBJ2-3; D gene unclear. CDR3 length: 11 amino acids. Trimming took 10 bases from V and 5 from J, leaving 10 bases between them. The germline V gene has CDR1 WNHNN and CDR2 SYGVQD (reference sequence). In nucleotides, the CDR3 is TGCGCCAACCCTGCAGAAGATACGCAGTATTTT. Amino acids: CANPAEDTQYF.

The chain couples TRBV5-6 to TRBJ1-2; D unclear. This CDR3 is 13 amino acids long. V lost 1 base to trimming and J lost 6 bases, with 10 bases between them. Germline V gene lookup returns CDR1 SGHDT and CDR2 YYEEEE. Here the CDR3 DNA reads TGTGCCAGCAGCTTGTGGGCAGACGATGGCTACACCTTC. Amino acid sequence: CASSLWADDGYTF.